This T cell receptor beta chain was identified during a study of T cells in tuberculosis. Stated time point: new active TB diagnosis, blood taken before or within 7 days of starting treatment. This CDR3 has 15 residues. Germline loops: CDR1 PRHDT, CDR2 FYEKMQ (reference sequence). V was pared by 0 bases and J by 7 bases, with 13 bases between. Measured with immunoSEQ multiplex PCR; TCRdb has only the in-frame clones, and not every one. The sample records tens of thousands of clones, 75% to 95% being singletons. The sequence was obtained from an adult with tuberculosis. The J gene is TRBJ2-1, the V gene TRBV13; a weak D match, TRBD2 (6 bases). Sequences were derived from PBMCs, sampled at tuberculosis diagnosis. Written as DNA, the CDR3 is TGTGCCAGCAGCTTAGGGCGGGGACGATCGAATGAGCAGTTCTTC. Translating gives CASSLGRGRSNEQFF.